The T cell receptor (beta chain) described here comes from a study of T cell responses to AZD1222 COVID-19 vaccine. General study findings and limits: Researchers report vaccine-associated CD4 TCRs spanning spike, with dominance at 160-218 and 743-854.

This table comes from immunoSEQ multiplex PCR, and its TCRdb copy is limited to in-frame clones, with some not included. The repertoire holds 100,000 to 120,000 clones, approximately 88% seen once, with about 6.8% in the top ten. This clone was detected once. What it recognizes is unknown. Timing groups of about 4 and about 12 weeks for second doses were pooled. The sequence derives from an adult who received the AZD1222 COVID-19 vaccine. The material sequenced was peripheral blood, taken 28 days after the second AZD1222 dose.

The CDR3 loop reads CASSLGGGGSYGYTF. The DNA for the CDR3 is TGTGCCAGCAGCTTAGGAGGGGGGGGCTCCTATGGCTACACCTTC. The chain couples TRBV7-2 to TRBJ1-2, with a weak D call TRBD1 (6 bases). The germline gives CDR1 SGHTA, CDR2 FQGNSA. There are 15 residues in the CDR3. Trimming left V 1 base short and J 4 bases short, with 13 bases between.